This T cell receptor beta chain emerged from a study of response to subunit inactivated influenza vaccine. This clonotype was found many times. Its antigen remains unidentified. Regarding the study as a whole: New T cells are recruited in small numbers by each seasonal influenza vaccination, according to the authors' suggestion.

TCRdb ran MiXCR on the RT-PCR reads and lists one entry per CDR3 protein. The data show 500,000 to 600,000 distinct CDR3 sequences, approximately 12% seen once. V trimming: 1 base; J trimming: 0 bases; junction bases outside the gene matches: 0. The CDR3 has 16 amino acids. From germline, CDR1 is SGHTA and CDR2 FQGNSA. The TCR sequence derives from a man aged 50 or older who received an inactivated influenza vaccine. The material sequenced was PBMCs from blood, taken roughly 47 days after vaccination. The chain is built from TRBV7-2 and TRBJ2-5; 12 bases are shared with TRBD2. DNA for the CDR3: TGTGCCAGCAGCTTAGGACTAGCGGGGGACCAAGAGACCCAGTACTTC. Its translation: CASSLGLAGDQETQYF. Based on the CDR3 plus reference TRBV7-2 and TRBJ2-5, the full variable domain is GAGVSQSPSNKVTEKGKDVELRCDPISGHTALYWYRQSLGQGLEFLIYFQGNSAPDKSGLPSDRFSAERTGGSVSTLTIQRTQQEDSAVYLCASSLGLAGDQETQYFGPGTRLLVL.